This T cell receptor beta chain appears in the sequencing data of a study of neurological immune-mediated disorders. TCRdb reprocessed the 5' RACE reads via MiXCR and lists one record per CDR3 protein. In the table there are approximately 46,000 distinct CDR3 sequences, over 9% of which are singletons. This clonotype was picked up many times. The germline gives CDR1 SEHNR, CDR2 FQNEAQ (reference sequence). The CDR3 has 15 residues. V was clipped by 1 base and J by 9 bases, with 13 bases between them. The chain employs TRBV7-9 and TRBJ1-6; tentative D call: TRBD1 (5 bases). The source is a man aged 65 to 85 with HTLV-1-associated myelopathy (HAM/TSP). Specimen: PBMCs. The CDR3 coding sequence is TGTGCCAGCAGCTTAGGCGTGGGGGGGGGTTCACCCCTCCACTTT. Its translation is CASSLGVGGGSPLHF.